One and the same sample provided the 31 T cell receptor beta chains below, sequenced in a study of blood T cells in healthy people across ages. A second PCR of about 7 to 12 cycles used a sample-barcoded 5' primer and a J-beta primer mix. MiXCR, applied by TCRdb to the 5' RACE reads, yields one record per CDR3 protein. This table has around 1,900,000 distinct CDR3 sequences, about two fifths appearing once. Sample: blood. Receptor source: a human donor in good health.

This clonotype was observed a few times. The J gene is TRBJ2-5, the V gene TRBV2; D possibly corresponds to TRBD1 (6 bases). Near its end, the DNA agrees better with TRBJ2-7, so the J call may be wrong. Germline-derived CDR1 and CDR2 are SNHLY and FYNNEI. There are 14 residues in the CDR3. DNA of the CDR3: TGTGCCAGCAGTGGATTATCTGACAGGAGCGAGCAGTACTTC. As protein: CASSGLSDRSEQYF.

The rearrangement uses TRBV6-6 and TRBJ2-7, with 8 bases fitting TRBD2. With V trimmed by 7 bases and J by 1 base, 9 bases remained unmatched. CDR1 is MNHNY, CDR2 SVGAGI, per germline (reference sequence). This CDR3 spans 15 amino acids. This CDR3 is CASTPRTSPSYEQYF. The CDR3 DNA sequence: TGTGCCAGCACCCCAAGGACTAGCCCTTCCTACGAGCAGTACTTC.

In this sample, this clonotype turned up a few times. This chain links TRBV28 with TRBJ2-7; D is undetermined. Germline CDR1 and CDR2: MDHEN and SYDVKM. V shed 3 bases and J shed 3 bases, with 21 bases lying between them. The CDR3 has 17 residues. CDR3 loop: CASSFGGKGPLDYEQYF. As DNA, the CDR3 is TGTGCCAGCAGTTTTGGTGGTAAAGGCCCCTTGGACTACGAGCAGTACTTC.

The CDR3 DNA reads TGTGCCACCAGCAGCCGGCGGGGGGGCCCGGGCAATGAGCAGTTCTTC. As protein: CATSSRRGGPGNEQFF. The rearrangement uses TRBV15 and TRBJ2-1; 9 bases are a match to TRBD2. CDR1 and CDR2 (germline): LNHNV, YYDKDF (reference sequence). This CDR3 spans 16 amino acids. The junction had 9 bases not matched to a gene; V was cut back by 3 bases and J by 6 bases. The variable domain in full, completed from reference TRBV15 and TRBJ2-1, reads DAMVIQNPRYQVTQFGKPVTLSCSQTLNHNVMYWYQQKSSQAPKLLFHYYDKDFNNEADTPDNFQSRRPNTSFCFLDIRSPGLGDTAMYLCATSSRRGGPGNEQFFGPGTRLTVL.

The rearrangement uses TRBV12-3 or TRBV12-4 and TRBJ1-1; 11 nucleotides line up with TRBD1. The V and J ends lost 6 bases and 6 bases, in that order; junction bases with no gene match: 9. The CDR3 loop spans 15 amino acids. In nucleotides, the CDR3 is TGTGCCAGCAGAGGACAGGGGGCCTTATCGCCTGAAGCTTTCTTT. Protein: CASRGQGALSPEAFF.

The CDR3 bases are TGTGCCAGCAGCGCGAACCAGGGCTTTCAAGAGACCCAGTACTTC. Amino acids: CASSANQGFQETQYF. This chain links TRBV4-2 with TRBJ2-5, with D possibly matching TRBD1 (5 bases). V shed 5 bases and J shed 2 bases, with 15 bases lying between them. The CDR3 is 15 residues long. Germline V CDR1 and CDR2: LGHNA, YNFKEQ.

CDR3 amino acids: CASSEGTGGPEQYF. In nucleotides, the CDR3 is TGTGCCAGCAGTGAAGGGACAGGAGGTCCTGAGCAGTACTTC. The genes are TRBV25-1 and TRBJ2-4, with 8 nucleotides matching TRBD1. CDR3 size: 14 residues. V lost 2 bases, J lost 13 bases, and 10 bases stayed unmatched. CDR1 is MGHDK, CDR2 SYGVNS, per germline.

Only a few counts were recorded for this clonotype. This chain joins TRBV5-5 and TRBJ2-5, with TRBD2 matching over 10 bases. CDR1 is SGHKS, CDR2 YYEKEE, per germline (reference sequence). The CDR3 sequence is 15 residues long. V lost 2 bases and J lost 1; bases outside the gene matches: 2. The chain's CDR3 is CASSLLAGFQETQYF. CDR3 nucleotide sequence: TGTGCCAGCAGCTTACTAGCGGGGTTCCAAGAGACCCAGTACTTC.

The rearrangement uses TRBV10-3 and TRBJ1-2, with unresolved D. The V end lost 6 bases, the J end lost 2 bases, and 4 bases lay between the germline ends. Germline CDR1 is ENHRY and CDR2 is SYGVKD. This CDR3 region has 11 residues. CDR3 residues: CAIRPNYGYTF. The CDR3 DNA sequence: TGTGCCATCAGGCCAAACTATGGCTACACCTTC.

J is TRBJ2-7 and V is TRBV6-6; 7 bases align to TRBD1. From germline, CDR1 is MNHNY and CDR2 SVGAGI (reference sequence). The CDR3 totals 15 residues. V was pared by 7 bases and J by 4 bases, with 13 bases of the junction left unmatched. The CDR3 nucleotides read TGTGCCAGCATTCGCCTTCAGGGGGATAAATACGAGCAGTACTTC. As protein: CASIRLQGDKYEQYF.

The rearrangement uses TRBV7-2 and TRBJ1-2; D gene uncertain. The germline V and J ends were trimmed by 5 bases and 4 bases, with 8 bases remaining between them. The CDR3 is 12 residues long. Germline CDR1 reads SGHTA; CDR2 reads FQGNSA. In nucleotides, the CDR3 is TGTGCCAGCAGCAGGGCGGTCTATGGCTACACCTTC. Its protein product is CASSRAVYGYTF.

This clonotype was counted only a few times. The CDR3 DNA follows: TGTGCCAGCAGTGTAGTCAGGGGGACTGACAAACTGTTTTTT. Residues: CASSVVRGTDKLFF. The chain has TRBV2 and TRBJ1-4, with 7 nucleotides matching TRBD1. From germline, CDR1 is SNHLY and CDR2 FYNNEI. The CDR3 is 14 amino acids. The ends lost 4 bases at V and 11 bases at J; junction bases unmatched: 10.

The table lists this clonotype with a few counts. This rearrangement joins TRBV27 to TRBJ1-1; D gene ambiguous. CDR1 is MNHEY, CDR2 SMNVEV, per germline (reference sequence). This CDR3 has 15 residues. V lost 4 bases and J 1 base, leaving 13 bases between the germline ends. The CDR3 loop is CASSSPPGSNTEAFF. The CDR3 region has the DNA TGTGCCAGCAGTTCCCCCCCGGGGTCGAACACTGAAGCTTTCTTT.

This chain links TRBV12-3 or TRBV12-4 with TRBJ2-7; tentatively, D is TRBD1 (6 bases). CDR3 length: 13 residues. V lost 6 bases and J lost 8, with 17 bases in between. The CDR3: CASSPRTAGKQYF. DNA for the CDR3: TGTGCCAGCAGCCCACGGACAGCCGGCAAGCAGTACTTC.

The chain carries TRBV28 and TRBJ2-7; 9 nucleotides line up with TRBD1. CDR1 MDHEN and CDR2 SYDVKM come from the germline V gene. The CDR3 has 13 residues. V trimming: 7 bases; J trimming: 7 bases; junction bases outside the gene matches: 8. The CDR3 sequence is CASTETGGSEQYF. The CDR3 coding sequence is TGTGCCAGCACCGAGACAGGGGGAAGTGAGCAGTACTTC. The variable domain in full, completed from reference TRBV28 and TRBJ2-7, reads DVKVTQSSRYLVKRTGEKVFLECVQDMDHENMFWYRQDPGLGLRLIYFSYDVKMKEKGDIPEGYSVSREKKERFSLILESASTNQTSMYLCASTETGGSEQYFGPGTRLTVT.

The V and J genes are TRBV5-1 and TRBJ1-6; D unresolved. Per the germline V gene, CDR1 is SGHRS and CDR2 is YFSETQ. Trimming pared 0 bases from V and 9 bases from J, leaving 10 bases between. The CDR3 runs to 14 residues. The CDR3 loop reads CASSLDTRRSPLHF. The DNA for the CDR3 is TGCGCCAGCAGCTTGGATACACGGCGTTCACCCCTCCACTTT.

The CDR3 reads CASTVQGGEQYF. CDR3 coding DNA: TGTGCCAGCACCGTACAGGGGGGCGAGCAGTACTTC. This chain connects TRBV27 to TRBJ2-7, with 8 nucleotides matching TRBD1. Germline V gene lookup returns CDR1 MNHEY and CDR2 SMNVEV (reference sequence). J was trimmed by 6 bases and V by 7 bases; bases with no gene match: 5. The CDR3 has 12 amino acids.

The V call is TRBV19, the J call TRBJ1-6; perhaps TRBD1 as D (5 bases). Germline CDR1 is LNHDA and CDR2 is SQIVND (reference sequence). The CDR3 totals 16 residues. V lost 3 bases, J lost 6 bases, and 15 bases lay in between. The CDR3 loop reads CASSILRQSPNSPLHF. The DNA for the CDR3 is TGTGCCAGTAGTATCTTAAGACAGAGCCCTAATTCACCCCTCCACTTT.

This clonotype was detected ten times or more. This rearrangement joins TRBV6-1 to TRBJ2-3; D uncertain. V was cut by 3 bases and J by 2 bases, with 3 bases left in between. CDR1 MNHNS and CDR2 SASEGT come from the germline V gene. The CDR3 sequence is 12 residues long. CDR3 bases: TGTGCCAGCAGTGACTACACAGATACGCAGTATTTT. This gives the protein CASSDYTDTQYF.

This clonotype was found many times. The CDR3 DNA reads TGCAGCGCCGGACAGGGAGGGTATGGCTACACCTTC. This encodes CSAGQGGYGYTF. The rearrangement joins TRBV29-1 to TRBJ1-2; TRBD1 aligns across 8 bases. CDR3 size: 12 residues. The germline V gene encodes CDR1 SQVTM and CDR2 ANQGSEA. After removal of 7 bases from V and 5 bases from J, the junction contained 6 bases not matched to a gene.

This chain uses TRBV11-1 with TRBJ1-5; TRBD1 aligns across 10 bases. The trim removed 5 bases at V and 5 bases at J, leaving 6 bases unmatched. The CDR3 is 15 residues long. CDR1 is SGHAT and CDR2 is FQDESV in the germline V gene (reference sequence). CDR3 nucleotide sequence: TGTGCCAGCAGCAAGGGACAGGGGAGGCATCAGCCCCAGCATTTT. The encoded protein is CASSKGQGRHQPQHF. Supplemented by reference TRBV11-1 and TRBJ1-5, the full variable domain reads EAEVAQSPRYKITEKSQAVAFWCDPISGHATLYWYRQILGQGPELLVQFQDESVVDDSQLPKDRFSAERLKGVDSTLKIQPAELGDSAMYLCASSKGQGRHQPQHFGDGTRLSIL.

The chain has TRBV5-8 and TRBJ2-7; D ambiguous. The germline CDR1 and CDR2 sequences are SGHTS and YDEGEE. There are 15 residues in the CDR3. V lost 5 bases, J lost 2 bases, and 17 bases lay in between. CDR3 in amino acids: CASSLGNNLPYEQYF. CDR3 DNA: TGTGCCAGCAGTTTAGGTAATAACCTCCCCTACGAGCAGTACTTC.

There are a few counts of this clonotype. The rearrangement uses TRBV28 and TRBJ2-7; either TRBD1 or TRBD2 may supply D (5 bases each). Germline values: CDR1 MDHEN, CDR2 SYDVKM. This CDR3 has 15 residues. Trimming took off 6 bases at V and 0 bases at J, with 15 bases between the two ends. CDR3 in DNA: TGTGCCAGCAGCCACACAGGACTGAGCTCCTACGAGCAGTACTTC. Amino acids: CASSHTGLSSYEQYF.

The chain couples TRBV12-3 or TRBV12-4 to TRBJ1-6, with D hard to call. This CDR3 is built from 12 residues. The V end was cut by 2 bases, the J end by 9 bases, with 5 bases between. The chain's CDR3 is CASSLKSSPLHF. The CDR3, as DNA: TGTGCCAGCAGTTTAAAGTCTTCACCCCTCCACTTT.

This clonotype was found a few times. The CDR3 spells CASSQTGGPGTDTQYF. The CDR3 DNA reads TGTGCCAGCAGCCAAACGGGAGGACCGGGAACAGATACGCAGTATTTT. V and J are TRBV9 and TRBJ2-3, with TRBD2 identical over 7 bases. Losses at the gene ends were 4 bases for V and 3 bases for J; bases not matched to a gene: 11. The CDR3 is made up of 16 amino acids. Germline CDR1 and CDR2: SGDLS and YYNGEE.

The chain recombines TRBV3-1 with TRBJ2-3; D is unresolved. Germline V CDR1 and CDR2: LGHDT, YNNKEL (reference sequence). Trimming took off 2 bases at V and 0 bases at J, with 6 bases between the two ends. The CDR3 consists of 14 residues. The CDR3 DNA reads TGTGCCAGCAGCCAACAGGCAAGCACAGATACGCAGTATTTT. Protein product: CASSQQASTDTQYF.

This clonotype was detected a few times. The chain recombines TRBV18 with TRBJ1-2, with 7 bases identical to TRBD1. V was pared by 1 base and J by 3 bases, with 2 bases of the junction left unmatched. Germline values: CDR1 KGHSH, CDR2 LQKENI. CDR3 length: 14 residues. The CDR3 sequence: CASSPLGTDYGYTF. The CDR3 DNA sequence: TGTGCCAGCTCACCACTTGGGACAGACTATGGCTACACCTTC.

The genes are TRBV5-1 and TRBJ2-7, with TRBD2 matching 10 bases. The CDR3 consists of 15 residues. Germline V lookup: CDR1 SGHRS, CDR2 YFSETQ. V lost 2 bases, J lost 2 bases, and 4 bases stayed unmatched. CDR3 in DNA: TGCGCCAGCAGCTTAGGGACTAGCGACACCTACGAGCAGTACTTC. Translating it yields CASSLGTSDTYEQYF.

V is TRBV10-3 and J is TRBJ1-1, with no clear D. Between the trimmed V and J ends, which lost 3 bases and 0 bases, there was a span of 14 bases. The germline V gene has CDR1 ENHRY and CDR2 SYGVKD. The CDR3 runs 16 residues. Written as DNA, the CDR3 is TGTGCCATCAGTGATGCCGAGAGGAGATTGAACACTGAAGCTTTCTTT. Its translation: CAISDAERRLNTEAFF.

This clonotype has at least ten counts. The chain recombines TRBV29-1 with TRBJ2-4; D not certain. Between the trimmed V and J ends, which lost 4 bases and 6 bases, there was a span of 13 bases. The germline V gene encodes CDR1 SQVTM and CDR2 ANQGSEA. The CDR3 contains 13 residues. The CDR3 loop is CSVVRDNGNIQYF. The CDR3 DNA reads TGCAGCGTTGTTAGGGATAATGGAAACATTCAGTACTTC.

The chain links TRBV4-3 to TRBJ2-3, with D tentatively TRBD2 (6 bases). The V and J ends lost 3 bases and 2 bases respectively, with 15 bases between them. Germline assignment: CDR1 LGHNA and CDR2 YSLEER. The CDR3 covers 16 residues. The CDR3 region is CASSHYIGGTTDTQYF. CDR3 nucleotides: TGCGCCAGCAGCCATTATATAGGAGGGACCACAGATACGCAGTATTTT.